This TCR beta chain was recovered during a study of CD8 T cells in Susac syndrome. This clonotype was observed a single time. V lost 11 bases and J lost 5, with 18 bases in between. Germline loops: CDR1 SEHNR, CDR2 FQNEAQ (reference sequence). The CDR3 is 14 residues long. TCR beta sequencing was performed on blood CD8+ and CD4+ T cells. Random hexamers served to reverse transcribe roughly 0.45 to 1 ug RNA. TCR beta CDR3 was amplified by immunoSEQ multiplex PCR. This amplification extended across 54 Vbeta and 13 Jbeta segments. One entry per CDR3 protein, called by TCRdb with MiXCR from the immunoSEQ multiplex PCR reads. The data hold approximately 100,000 distinct CDR3 sequences, with about 93% observed a single time.

This TCR came from a human donor in good health. Sequencing was done on a sample of CD4+ T cells from PBMCs. The chain is built from TRBV7-9 and TRBJ2-2, with D tentatively TRBD1 (5 bases). CDR3 DNA sequence: TGTGCCGCCGGAAGGGGCGGCCCAACCGGGGAGCTGTTTTTT. The encoded protein is CAAGRGGPTGELFF. The full variable domain, with the rest looked up from reference TRBV7-9 and TRBJ2-2, is DTGVSQNPRHKITKRGQNVTFRCDPISEHNRLYWYRQTLGQGPEFLTYFQNEAQLEKSRLLSDRFSAERPKGSFSTLEIQRTEQGDSAMYLCAAGRGGPTGELFFGEGSRLTVL.